This TCR beta chain was identified during a study of neoadjuvant anti-PD-1 for oral cavity cancer. General observations from the study: Higher pretreatment Treg/Th17 ratios tracked higher pretreatment blood clonality.

This clone was seen a handful of times. Its antigen is not known. Time point in this sample: after neoadjuvant nivolumab, at surgical resection. This CDR3 contains 15 residues. Trimming took off 0 bases at V and 5 bases at J, with 13 bases between the two ends. Germline V gene sequence: CDR1 LGHNA, CDR2 YNFKEQ. Sequencing was performed with immunoSEQ multiplex PCR; in TCRdb, only in-frame clones are kept and a portion is missing. The data show some 14,000 clones, about 61% seen once. This specimen was PBMCs, taken after nivolumab (anti-PD-1) treatment. The V gene is TRBV4-2, the J gene TRBJ2-5; D is perhaps TRBD1 (6 bases). The sequence came from a person between 40 and 79 years old with oral cavity squamous cell carcinoma. The CDR3 DNA sequence: TGTGCCAGCAGCCAAGATCTCGCAGGGGTTGAGACCCAGTACTTC. It codes for CASSQDLAGVETQYF.